The clone carrying this T cell receptor beta chain has more than one count but fewer than ten. What it binds is not known. Germline CDR1 reads SNHLY; CDR2 reads FYNNEI. With 2 bases clipped from V and 4 bases from J, the junction kept 5 bases outside the gene matches. The CDR3 has 16 amino acids. The investigators reverse transcribed all of the isolated RNA, so they sequenced expressed TCRB transcripts. Generated by immunoSEQ multiplex PCR, the TCRdb table keeps only in-frame clones and is missing some. Of a few hundred thousand clones detected, about 15% appear once; the ten largest clones hold roughly 0.019%. The data stem from a study of beta chain features in type 1 diabetes. Overall study findings and caveats: Type 1 diabetes patients had TCRB CDR3s that were shorter (moderately but significantly so) in all four CD4+ subsets.

The source is a man in his thirties or forties with type 1 diabetes. The sequenced material came from naive CD4+ T cells from blood. The genes are TRBV2 and TRBJ2-1, with 10 bases fitting TRBD1. This CDR3 reads CASSERTGGTYNEQFF. In nucleotides, the CDR3 is TGTGCCAGCAGTGAACGGACAGGGGGGACTTACAATGAGCAGTTCTTC.